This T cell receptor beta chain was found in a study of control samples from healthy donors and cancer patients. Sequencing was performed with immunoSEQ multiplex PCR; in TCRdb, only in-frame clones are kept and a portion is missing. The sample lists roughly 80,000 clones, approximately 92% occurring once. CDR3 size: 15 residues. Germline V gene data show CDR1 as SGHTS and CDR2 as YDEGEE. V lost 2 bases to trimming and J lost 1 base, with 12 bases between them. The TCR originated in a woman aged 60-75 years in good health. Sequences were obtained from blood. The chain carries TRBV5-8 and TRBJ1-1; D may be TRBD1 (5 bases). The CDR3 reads CASSLTGTANTEAFF. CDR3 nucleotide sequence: TGTGCCAGCAGCTTAACTGGGACTGCGAACACTGAAGCTTTCTTT.